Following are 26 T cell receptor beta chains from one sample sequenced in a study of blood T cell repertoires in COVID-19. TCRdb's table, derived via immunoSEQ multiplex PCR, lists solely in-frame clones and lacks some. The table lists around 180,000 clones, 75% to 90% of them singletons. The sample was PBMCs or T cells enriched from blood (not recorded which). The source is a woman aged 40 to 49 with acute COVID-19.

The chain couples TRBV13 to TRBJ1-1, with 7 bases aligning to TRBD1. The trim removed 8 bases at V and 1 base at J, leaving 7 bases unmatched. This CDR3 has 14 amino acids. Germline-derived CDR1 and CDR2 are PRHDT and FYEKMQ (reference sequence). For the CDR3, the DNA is TGTGCCAGCGAGGGGGCTACAGGGAACACTGAAGCTTTCTTT. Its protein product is CASEGATGNTEAFF.

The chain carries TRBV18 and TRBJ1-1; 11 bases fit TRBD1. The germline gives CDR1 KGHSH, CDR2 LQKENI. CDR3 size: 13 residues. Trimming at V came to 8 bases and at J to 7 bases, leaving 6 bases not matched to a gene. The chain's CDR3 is CASLPGTGGEAFF. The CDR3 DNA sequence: TGTGCCAGCCTGCCCGGGACAGGGGGTGAAGCTTTCTTT.

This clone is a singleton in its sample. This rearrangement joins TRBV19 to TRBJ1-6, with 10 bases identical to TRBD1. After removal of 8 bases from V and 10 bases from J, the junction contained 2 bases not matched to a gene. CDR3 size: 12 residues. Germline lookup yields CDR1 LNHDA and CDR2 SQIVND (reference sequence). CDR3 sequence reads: CASRTGGSPLHF. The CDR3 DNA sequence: TGTGCCAGTCGGACAGGGGGGTCACCCCTCCACTTT.

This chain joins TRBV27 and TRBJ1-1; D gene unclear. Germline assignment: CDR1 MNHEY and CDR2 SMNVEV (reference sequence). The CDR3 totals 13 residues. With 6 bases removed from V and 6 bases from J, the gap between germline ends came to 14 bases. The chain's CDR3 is CASRGSTIAEAFF. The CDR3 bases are TGTGCCAGCAGGGGGTCGACTATAGCTGAAGCTTTCTTT.

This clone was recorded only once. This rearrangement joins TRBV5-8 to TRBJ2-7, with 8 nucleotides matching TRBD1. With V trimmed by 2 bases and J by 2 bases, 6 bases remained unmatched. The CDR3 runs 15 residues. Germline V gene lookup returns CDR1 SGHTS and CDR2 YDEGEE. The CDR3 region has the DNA TGTGCCAGCAGCTTCGGAGGGACAGGAGCCTACGAGCAGTACTTC. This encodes CASSFGGTGAYEQYF.

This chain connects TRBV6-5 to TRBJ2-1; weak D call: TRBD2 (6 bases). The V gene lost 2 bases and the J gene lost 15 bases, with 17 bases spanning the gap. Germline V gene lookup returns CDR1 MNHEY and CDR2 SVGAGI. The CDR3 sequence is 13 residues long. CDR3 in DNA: TGTGCCAGCAGTTACCCTGAGACTGGGCGGGGGTTCTTC. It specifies CASSYPETGRGFF.

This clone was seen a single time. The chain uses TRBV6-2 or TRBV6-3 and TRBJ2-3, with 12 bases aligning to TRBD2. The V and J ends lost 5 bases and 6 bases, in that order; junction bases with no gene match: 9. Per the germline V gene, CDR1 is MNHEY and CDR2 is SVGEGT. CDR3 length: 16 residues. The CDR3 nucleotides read TGTGCCAGCAGTCCCTCAACGACTAGCGGGAGTGATACGCAGTATTTT. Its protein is CASSPSTTSGSDTQYF.

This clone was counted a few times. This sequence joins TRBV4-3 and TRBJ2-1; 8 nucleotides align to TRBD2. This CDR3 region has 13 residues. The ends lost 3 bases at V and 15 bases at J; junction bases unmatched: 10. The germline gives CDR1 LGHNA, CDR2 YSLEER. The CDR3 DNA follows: TGCGCCAGCAGCCAGACGACGACTAGCGCAACGTTCTTC. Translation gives CASSQTTTSATFF.

The CDR3 sequence: CASSQALAGGGTDTQYF. As DNA, the CDR3 is TGTGCCAGCAGCCAAGCCCTAGCGGGGGGGGGCACAGATACGCAGTATTTT. This chain uses TRBV4-2 with TRBJ2-3; TRBD2 aligns across 12 bases. The CDR3 is 17 amino acids. With 1 base clipped from V and 1 base from J, the junction kept 3 bases outside the gene matches. CDR1 is LGHNA and CDR2 is YNFKEQ in the germline V gene.

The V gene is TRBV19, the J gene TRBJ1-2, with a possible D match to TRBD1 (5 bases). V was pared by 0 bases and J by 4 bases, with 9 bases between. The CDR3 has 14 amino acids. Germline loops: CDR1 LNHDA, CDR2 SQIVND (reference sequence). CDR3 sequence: CASSIEAGPYGYTF. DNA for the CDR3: TGTGCCAGTAGTATAGAGGCAGGGCCCTATGGCTACACCTTC.

CDR3 sequence reads: CASSSDYYEQYF. The CDR3 DNA sequence: TGCGCCAGCAGCTCAGATTACTACGAGCAGTACTTC. This chain joins TRBV5-1 and TRBJ2-7; D is unresolved. Deletions cut 3 bases from V and 3 bases from J, with 7 bases between. Germline loops: CDR1 SGHRS, CDR2 YFSETQ. CDR3 size: 12 residues. The variable domain in full, completed from reference TRBV5-1 and TRBJ2-7, reads KAGVTQTPRYLIKTRGQQVTLSCSPISGHRSVSWYQQTPGQGLQFLFEYFSETQRNKGNFPGRFSGRQFSNSRSEMNVSTLELGDSALYLCASSSDYYEQYFGPGTRLTVT.

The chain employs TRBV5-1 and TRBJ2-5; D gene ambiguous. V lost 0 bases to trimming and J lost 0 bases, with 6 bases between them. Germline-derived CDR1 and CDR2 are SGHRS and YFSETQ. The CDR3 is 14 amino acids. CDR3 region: CASSLAVHQETQYF. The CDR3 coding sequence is TGCGCCAGCAGCTTGGCAGTCCACCAAGAGACCCAGTACTTC.

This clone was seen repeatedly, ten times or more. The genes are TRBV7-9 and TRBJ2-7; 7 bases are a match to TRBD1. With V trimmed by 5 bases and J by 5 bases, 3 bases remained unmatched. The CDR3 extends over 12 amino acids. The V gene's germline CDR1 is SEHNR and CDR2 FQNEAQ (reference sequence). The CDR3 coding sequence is TGTGCCAGCAGCCGCACAGGGGACGAGCAGTACTTC. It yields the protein CASSRTGDEQYF.

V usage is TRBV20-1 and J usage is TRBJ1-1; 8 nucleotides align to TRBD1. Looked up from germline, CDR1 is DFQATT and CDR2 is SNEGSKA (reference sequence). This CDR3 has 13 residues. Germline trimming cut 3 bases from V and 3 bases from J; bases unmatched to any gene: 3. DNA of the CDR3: TGCAGTGCTAGTGTGACAGGGGACACTGAAGCTTTCTTT. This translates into CSASVTGDTEAFF.

CDR3 DNA: TGCGCCAGCAGCCTCTCAGGTTCCCGCAATCAGCCCCAGCATTTT. Its protein product is CASSLSGSRNQPQHF. The chain is built from TRBV5-1 and TRBJ1-5; D ambiguous. V dropped 4 bases and J dropped 2 bases, with 13 bases sitting between them. The CDR3 spans 15 residues. Germline V gene data show CDR1 as SGHRS and CDR2 as YFSETQ.

The CDR3 spells CASRGTLRGEVEAFF. The CDR3 DNA reads as TGTGCCAGCAGGGGTACTCTTCGGGGGGAGGTTGAAGCTTTCTTT. The V and J genes are TRBV6-5 and TRBJ1-1; tentatively, D is TRBD1 (5 bases). CDR1 is MNHEY, CDR2 SVGAGI, per germline. The CDR3 contains 15 residues. The V and J ends lost 6 bases and 7 bases respectively, with 21 bases between them.

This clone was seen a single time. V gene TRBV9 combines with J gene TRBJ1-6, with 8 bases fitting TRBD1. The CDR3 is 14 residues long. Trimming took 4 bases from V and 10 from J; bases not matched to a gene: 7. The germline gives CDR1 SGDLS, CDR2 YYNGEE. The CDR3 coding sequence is TGTGCCAGCAGCACTGGACAGGGAAGCTCACCCCTCCACTTT. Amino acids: CASSTGQGSSPLHF.

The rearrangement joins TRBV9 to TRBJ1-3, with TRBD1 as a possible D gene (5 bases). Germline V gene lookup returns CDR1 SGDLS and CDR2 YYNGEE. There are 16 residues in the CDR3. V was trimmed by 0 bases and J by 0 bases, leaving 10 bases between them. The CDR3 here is CASSVEGRGSGNTIYF. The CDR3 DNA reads TGTGCCAGCAGCGTAGAGGGAAGGGGCTCTGGAAACACCATATATTTT.

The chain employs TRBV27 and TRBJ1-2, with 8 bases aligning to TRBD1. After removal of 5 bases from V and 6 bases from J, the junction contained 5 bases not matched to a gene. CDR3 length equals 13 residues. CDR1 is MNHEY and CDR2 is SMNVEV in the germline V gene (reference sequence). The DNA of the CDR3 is TGTGCCAGCAGTGTACGACAGGGGAATGGCTACACCTTC. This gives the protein CASSVRQGNGYTF.

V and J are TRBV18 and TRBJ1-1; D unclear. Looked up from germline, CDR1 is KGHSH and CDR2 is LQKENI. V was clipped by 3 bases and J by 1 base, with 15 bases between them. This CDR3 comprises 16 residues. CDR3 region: CASSPLRINGNTEAFF. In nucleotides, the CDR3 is TGTGCCAGCTCACCGCTACGCATAAATGGGAACACTGAAGCTTTCTTT.

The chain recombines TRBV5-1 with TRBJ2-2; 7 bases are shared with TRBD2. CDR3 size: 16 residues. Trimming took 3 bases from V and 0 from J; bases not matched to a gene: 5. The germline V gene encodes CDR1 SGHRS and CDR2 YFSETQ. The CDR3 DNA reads TGCGCCAGCAGCTCGGGGGGACTGACGAACACCGGGGAGCTGTTTTTT. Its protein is CASSSGGLTNTGELFF. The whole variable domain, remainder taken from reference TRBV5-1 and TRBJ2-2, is KAGVTQTPRYLIKTRGQQVTLSCSPISGHRSVSWYQQTPGQGLQFLFEYFSETQRNKGNFPGRFSGRQFSNSRSEMNVSTLELGDSALYLCASSSGGLTNTGELFFGEGSRLTVL.

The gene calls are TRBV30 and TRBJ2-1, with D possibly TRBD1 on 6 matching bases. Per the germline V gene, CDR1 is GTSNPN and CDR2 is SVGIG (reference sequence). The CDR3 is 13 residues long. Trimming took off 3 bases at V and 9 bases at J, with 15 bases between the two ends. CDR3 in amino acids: CAWRGAMPGEQFF. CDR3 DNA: TGTGCCTGGAGGGGGGCGATGCCGGGTGAGCAGTTCTTC.

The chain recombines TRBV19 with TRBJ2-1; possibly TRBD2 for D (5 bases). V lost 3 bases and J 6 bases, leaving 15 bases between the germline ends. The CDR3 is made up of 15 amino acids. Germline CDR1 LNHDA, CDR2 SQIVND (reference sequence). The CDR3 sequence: CASSMVSGRGNEQFF. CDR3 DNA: TGTGCCAGTAGTATGGTGAGCGGCCGGGGCAATGAGCAGTTCTTC.

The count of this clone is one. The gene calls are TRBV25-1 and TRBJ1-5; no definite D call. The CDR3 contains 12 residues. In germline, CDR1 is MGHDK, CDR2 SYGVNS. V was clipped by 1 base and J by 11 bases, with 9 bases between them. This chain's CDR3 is CASSEWGETQHF. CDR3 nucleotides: TGTGCCAGCAGTGAATGGGGAGAGACCCAGCATTTT.

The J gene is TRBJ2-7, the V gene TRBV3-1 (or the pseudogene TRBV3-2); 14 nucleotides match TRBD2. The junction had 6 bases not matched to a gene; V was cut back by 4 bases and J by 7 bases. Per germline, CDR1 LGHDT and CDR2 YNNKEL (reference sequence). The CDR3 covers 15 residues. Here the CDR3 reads CASSPGLAGVGEQYF. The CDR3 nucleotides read TGTGCCAGCAGCCCGGGACTAGCGGGAGTGGGGGAGCAGTACTTC.

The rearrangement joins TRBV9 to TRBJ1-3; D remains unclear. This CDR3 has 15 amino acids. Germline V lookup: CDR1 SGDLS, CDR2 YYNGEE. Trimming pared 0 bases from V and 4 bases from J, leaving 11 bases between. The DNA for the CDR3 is TGTGCCAGCAGCGTAGCCGCAACGCTAGGAAACACCATATATTTT. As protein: CASSVAATLGNTIYF.